This entry features one T cell receptor (beta chain) sequence. What it binds is unknown. Following extraction, RNA underwent reverse transcription to cDNA, which served as the sequencing template. Measured with immunoSEQ multiplex PCR; TCRdb has only the in-frame clones, and not every one. The table has roughly 200,000 clones, almost 65% seen once. The data originate from a study of CD8+ T cells in alopecia areata. Study-wide results and caveats: Scalp sample sequencing also detects resident alphabeta T cells of normal skin. Researchers report lesional scalp, most notably alopecia totalis/universalis, outstripped normal scalp in clonality.

Germline loops: CDR1 SGHTA, CDR2 FQGNSA. Trimming shortened V by 1 base and J by 2 bases, and 6 bases separated the two germline ends. The CDR3 contains 14 residues. This sample comprised CD4+ T cells sorted from blood, obtained at week 0. The receptor comes from a human donor with alopecia areata. This chain uses TRBV7-2 with TRBJ1-5; D call uncertain. As DNA, the CDR3 is TGTGCCAGCAGCTTAGTTGAGGGCAATCAGCCCCAGCATTTT. The encoded protein is CASSLVEGNQPQHF. The full variable domain, in which reference TRBV7-2 and TRBJ1-5 provide the parts outside the CDR3, is GAGVSQSPSNKVTEKGKDVELRCDPISGHTALYWYRQSLGQGLEFLIYFQGNSAPDKSGLPSDRFSAERTGGSVSTLTIQRTQQEDSAVYLCASSLVEGNQPQHFGDGTRLSIL.